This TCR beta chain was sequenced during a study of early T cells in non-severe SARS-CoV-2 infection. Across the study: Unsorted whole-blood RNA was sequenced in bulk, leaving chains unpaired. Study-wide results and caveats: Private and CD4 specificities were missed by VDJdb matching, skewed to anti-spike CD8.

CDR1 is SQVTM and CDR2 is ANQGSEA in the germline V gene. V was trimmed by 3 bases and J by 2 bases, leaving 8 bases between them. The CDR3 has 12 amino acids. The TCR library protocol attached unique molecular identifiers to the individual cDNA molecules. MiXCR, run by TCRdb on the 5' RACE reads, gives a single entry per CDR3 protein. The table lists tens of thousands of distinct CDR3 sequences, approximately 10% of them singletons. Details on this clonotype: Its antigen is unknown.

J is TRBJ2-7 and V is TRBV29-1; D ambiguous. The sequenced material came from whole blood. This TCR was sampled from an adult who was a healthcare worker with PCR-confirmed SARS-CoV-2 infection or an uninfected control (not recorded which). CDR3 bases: TGCAGCGTTGAGTGGGAACCCTACGAGCAGTACTTC. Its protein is CSVEWEPYEQYF.